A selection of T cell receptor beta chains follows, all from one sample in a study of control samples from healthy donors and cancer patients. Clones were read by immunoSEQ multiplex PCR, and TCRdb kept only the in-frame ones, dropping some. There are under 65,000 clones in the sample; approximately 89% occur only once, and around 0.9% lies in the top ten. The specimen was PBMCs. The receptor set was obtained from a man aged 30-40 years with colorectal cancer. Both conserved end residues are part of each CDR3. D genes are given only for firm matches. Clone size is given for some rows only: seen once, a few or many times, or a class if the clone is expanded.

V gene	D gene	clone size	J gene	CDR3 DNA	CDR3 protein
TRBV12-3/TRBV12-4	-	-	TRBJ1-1	TGTGCCAGCAGTTTACAGGGCGGACATGAAGCTTTCTTT	CASSLQGGHEAFF
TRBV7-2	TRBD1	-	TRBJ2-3	TGTGCCAGCAGCCTCTGGACAGGGATGGCAGATACGCAGTATTTT	CASSLWTGMADTQYF
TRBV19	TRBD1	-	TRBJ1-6	TGTGCCAGTAGTGTATGGACAGGTTATAATTCACCCCTCCACTTT	CASSVWTGYNSPLHF
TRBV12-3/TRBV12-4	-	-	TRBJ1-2	TGTGCCAGCAAGGGGCATGGCTACACCTTC	CASKGHGYTF
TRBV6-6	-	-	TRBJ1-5	TGTGCCAGCAGTTACCTGACGGGGGATCAGCCCCAGCATTTT	CASSYLTGDQPQHF
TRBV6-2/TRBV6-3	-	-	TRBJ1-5	TGTGCCAGCAGTTACTTGAGGGCTACTTATAGCAATCAGCCCCAGCATTTT	CASSYLRATYSNQPQHF
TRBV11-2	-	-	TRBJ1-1	TGTGCCAGCAGCTTAGTGGGCGGGAACACTGAAGCTTTCTTT	CASSLVGGNTEAFF
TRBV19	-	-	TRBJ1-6	TGTGCCAGTAGTATACTGGGGGCAGGTAATTCACCCCTCCACTTT	CASSILGAGNSPLHF
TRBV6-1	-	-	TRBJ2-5	TGTGCCAGCAGTGAAATTGGGGGCGAGGGTCAAGAGACCCAGTACTTC	CASSEIGGEGQETQYF
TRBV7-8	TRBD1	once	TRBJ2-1	TGTGCCAGCAGCAAACCGGGACAGGGTTACAATGAGCAGTTCTTC	CASSKPGQGYNEQFF
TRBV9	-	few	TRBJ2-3	TGTGCCAGCAGCGTCAATACCGGTCCAGATACGCAGTATTTT	CASSVNTGPDTQYF
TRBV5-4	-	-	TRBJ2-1	TGTGCCAGCAGCTTCTCGGGTGGGGACGGCGGAGAGCAGTTCTTC	CASSFSGGDGGEQFF
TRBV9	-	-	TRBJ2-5	TGTGCCAGCAGCGACCCCTCTCAAGGGGGGATCCTCCAAGAGACCCAGTACTTC	CASSDPSQGGILQETQYF
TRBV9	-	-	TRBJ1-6	TGTGCCAGCAGCGTACAGGGTAATTCACCCCTCCACTTT	CASSVQGNSPLHF
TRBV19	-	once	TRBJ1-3	TGTGCCAGTAGTATCATAGGAGGAACTGGAAACACCATATATTTT	CASSIIGGTGNTIYF